This T cell receptor beta chain was recovered during a study of blood T cell repertoires in COVID-19. Across the whole study: Samples taken during acute and convalescent COVID-19 were collected in the United States, Italy and Spain.

This clone has just one count. Germline loops: CDR1 LGHNA, CDR2 YNFKEQ. V was trimmed by 0 bases and J by 6 bases, leaving 14 bases between them. This CDR3 has 15 residues. Authors' methods: Estimates of nucleated cell counts were drawn from the amplification of reference gene primers. Clones were sequenced by immunoSEQ multiplex PCR, and TCRdb holds only the in-frame ones, with some missing. V, J and clone size were drawn from that table, and D and trimming were deduced from the DNA. In the table there are 55,000 to 90,000 clones, more than 80% of which are singletons. Sequenced: peripheral blood. The V and J genes are TRBV4-2 and TRBJ1-1; D not certain. The clonotype originates from a woman older than 75 with active or convalescent COVID-19. The CDR3 bases are TGTGCCAGCAGCCAAGATTGGGTAGGGCGGGCTGAAGCTTTCTTT. This sequence encodes CASSQDWVGRAEAFF.